This TCR beta chain appears in the sequencing data of a study of blood T cell repertoires in COVID-19. Study in general: The United States, Italy and Spain supplied acute and convalescent COVID-19 samples. Sources were T cells, B-cell-depleted T cells, or PBMCs; the material itself was cDNA or gDNA.

Method: immunoSEQ multiplex PCR; TCRdb's copy keeps in-frame clones and lacks some. This table has about 100,000 clones, roughly 84% appearing once. The V and J ends lost 4 bases and 0 bases respectively, with 6 bases between them. CDR1 and CDR2 from the germline V gene are SGHNT and YENEEA. This CDR3 region has 14 residues. J is TRBJ2-2 and V is TRBV11-3; D is undetermined. This receptor was taken from a young man in a cohort sampled during active COVID-19. The sample consisted of peripheral blood. The CDR3 DNA is TGTGCCAGCAGCTCCCTAGCGAACACCGGGGAGCTGTTTTTT. It specifies CASSSLANTGELFF.